This TCR beta chain emerged from a study of shared clonotypes between healthy human individuals. Original handling: Quality scores were absent from the junction-only immunoSEQ sequences, so filtering differed. The protocol was immunoSEQ multiplex PCR, while the TCRdb copy is restricted to in-frame clones and leaves out a portion. V and J calls and clone size are those listed in that table; D and trimming were worked out from the DNA. The table has 2 million to 2.5 million clones, approximately 96% seen once. Study results and caveats: The study found lower generation probabilities in non-shared clonotypes than in those shared by all four donors.

Germline V gives CDR1 MNHEY, CDR2 SVGAGI. V lost 5 bases and J 5 bases, leaving 16 bases between the germline ends. The length of the CDR3 is 14 residues. As for this clone: The antigen remains unidentified.

Material: naive CD4+ T cells sorted from blood. Stated subset: CD45RA+ positively selected. The V and J genes are TRBV6-5 and TRBJ2-7; D is undetermined. This sequence originates from a man aged 18-30 years in good health. The CDR3, as DNA: TGTGCCAGCAGTGCTATCAAGGGTAGGCACGAGCAGTACTTC. It encodes CASSAIKGRHEQYF.